The 27 T cell receptor beta chains reported below all come from one sample, sequenced in a study of tumor-infiltrating lymphocytes in oesophageal squamous cell carcinoma (dated by TCRdb to the mid-2010s). Libraries were made using PCR. The sequencer was an Illumina HiSeq 2000. TCRdb cleaned the public reads at Q25 with fastp, built clones with MiXCR and kept in-frame beta chains. CDR3 protein duplicates are merged, each entry listing the most common genes and DNA. The sample table contains about 19,000 distinct CDR3 sequences; only one count was recorded for under 40% of them. The top ten hold 6.8% of the sample. Material: blood. Receptors were obtained from a male donor with esophageal squamous cell carcinoma.

The V gene is TRBV7-6, the J gene TRBJ2-5, with a weak D call TRBD2 (6 bases). From germline, CDR1 is SGHVS and CDR2 FNYEAQ. Trimming removed 5 bases from V and 5 bases from J, with 12 bases in between. The CDR3 sequence is 13 residues long. The CDR3 sequence is CASSGAGVETQYF. The CDR3 coding sequence is TGTGCCAGCAGCGGAGCGGGCGTGGAGACCCAGTACTTC.

Many counts were recorded for this clonotype. The chain recombines TRBV6-1 with TRBJ2-7, with D possibly being TRBD2 (6 bases). Germline-derived CDR1 and CDR2 are MNHNS and SASEGT. The CDR3 runs to 12 residues. V lost 5 bases and J lost 7, with 12 bases in between. The CDR3: CASSSGVWEQYF. Here the CDR3 DNA reads TGTGCCAGCAGTTCGGGAGTCTGGGAGCAGTACTTC.

This sequence joins TRBV6-8 and TRBJ2-3, with D tentatively TRBD1 (5 bases). V was clipped by 4 bases and J by 2 bases, with 13 bases between them. CDR1 and CDR2 from the germline V gene are MNHGY and SAAAGT. This CDR3 has 15 residues. CDR3 nucleotides: TGTGCCAGCAGTTTACAGGACACCGTCACAGATACGCAGTATTTT. Translated: CASSLQDTVTDTQYF.

This clonotype has just a few counts. V and J are TRBV4-1 and TRBJ2-5, with unresolved D. Trimming stripped 3 bases from V and 11 bases from J, with 19 bases between. Germline values: CDR1 MGHRA, CDR2 YSYEKL. The length of the CDR3 is 14 residues. The CDR3 sequence is CASSHRGDSREQYF. The DNA of the CDR3 is TGCGCCAGCAGCCACCGAGGAGATTCACGTGAGCAGTACTTC.

The chain couples TRBV7-2 to TRBJ2-3; the D gene could be TRBD1 or TRBD2 (5 bases each). From germline, CDR1 is SGHTA and CDR2 FQGNSA. The CDR3 spans 13 residues. V was cut by 3 bases and J by 4 bases, with 8 bases left in between. The CDR3 spells CASSLGTADTQYF. CDR3 in DNA: TGTGCCAGCAGCTTGGGGACGGCAGATACGCAGTATTTT. Complete variable domain (other parts from reference TRBV7-2 and TRBJ2-3): GAGVSQSPSNKVTEKGKDVELRCDPISGHTALYWYRQSLGQGLEFLIYFQGNSAPDKSGLPSDRFSAERTGGSVSTLTIQRTQQEDSAVYLCASSLGTADTQYFGPGTRLTVL.

This clonotype was seen a handful of times. A read error may be the cause here, since a much bigger clone is one base away. The V call is TRBV6-4, the J call TRBJ2-7; D possibly corresponds to TRBD1 (5 bases). Looked up from germline, CDR1 is MRHNA and CDR2 is SNTAGT. This CDR3 is 14 amino acids long. Deletions cut 6 bases from V and 7 bases from J, with 19 bases between. CDR3 loop: CASRTETGYNEQYF. CDR3 nucleotide sequence: TGTGCCAGCAGGACAGAGACGGGCTACAATGAGCAGTACTTC.

This clonotype has ten or more counts. The V call is TRBV2, the J call TRBJ2-1, with D maybe TRBD1 (6 bases). From germline, CDR1 is SNHLY and CDR2 FYNNEI. The CDR3 runs to 14 residues. Trimming cost V 6 bases and J 6 bases, with 15 bases left between them. The CDR3 region has the DNA TGTGCCAGCAGGCCGCCGGACAGTAGCAATGAGCAGTTCTTC. It codes for CASRPPDSSNEQFF.

The chain recombines TRBV24-1 with TRBJ1-1; 7 bases match TRBD1. The germline V gene has CDR1 KGHDR and CDR2 SFDVKD. V trimming: 5 bases; J trimming: 5 bases; junction bases outside the gene matches: 4. The CDR3 sequence is 13 residues long. For the CDR3, the DNA is TGTGCCACCAGTGGAGGGGGCAGGACTGAAGCTTTCTTT. Its protein product is CATSGGGRTEAFF.

This clonotype was detected many times. The chain employs TRBV2 and TRBJ1-5, with D possibly being TRBD1 (5 bases). The CDR3 is made up of 16 amino acids. CDR1 is SNHLY and CDR2 is FYNNEI in the germline V gene. V lost 4 bases and J 1 base, leaving 14 bases between the germline ends. DNA of the CDR3: TGTGCCAGCAGTGGGGGGACGGGACCGAGCAATCAGCCCCAGCATTTT. Protein: CASSGGTGPSNQPQHF.

This clonotype occurred a few times. V is TRBV10-3 and J is TRBJ2-5, with TRBD1 matching over 9 bases. The CDR3 sequence is 13 residues long. Germline values: CDR1 ENHRY, CDR2 SYGVKD. V lost 8 bases to trimming and J lost 3 bases; unmatched junction nucleotides: 4. The CDR3 here is CAIGGQGKETQYF. As DNA, the CDR3 is TGTGCCATCGGGGGACAGGGAAAAGAGACCCAGTACTTC.

Within the sample, this clonotype is medium-sized (0.01 to 0.1%). The CDR3 is CASSTYRGSYGYTF. In DNA, the CDR3 is TGTGCCAGCAGCACATACAGGGGTTCCTATGGCTACACCTTC. The rearrangement uses TRBV7-2 and TRBJ1-2; 7 bases match TRBD1. Germline V CDR1 and CDR2: SGHTA, FQGNSA. This CDR3 contains 14 residues. J lost 4 bases, V lost 5 bases, and 7 bases had no gene match.

The V call is TRBV11-1, the J call TRBJ2-3, with TRBD2 identical over 8 bases. Germline values: CDR1 SGHAT, CDR2 FQDESV (reference sequence). V gave up 2 bases and J gave up 2 bases; unmatched junction bases: 15. The CDR3 has 19 amino acids. The CDR3 region has the DNA TGTGCCAGCAGCTTAACGGTGTTAGCGGGACTTTCTTACACAGATACGCAGTATTTT. This codes for CASSLTVLAGLSYTDTQYF.

This clonotype is medium-sized. The chain couples TRBV7-8 to TRBJ2-1; D is undetermined. The V end lost 5 bases, the J end lost 1 base, and 18 bases lay between the germline ends. This CDR3 is 17 amino acids long. Germline values: CDR1 SGHVS, CDR2 FQNEAQ. CDR3 in amino acids: CASSLFLGSTSYNEQFF. For the CDR3, the DNA is TGTGCCAGCAGCCTCTTCTTGGGAAGTACATCCTACAATGAGCAGTTCTTC.

V is TRBV25-1 and J is TRBJ2-5, with D tentatively TRBD1 (6 bases). The CDR3 is 14 residues long. Trimming removed 4 bases at V and 6 bases at J, with 15 bases between. Looked up from germline, CDR1 is MGHDK and CDR2 is SYGVNS. The CDR3 sequence: CASSVGQVIQTQYF. CDR3 coding DNA: TGTGCCAGCAGTGTGGGACAAGTTATACAGACCCAGTACTTC.

This clonotype was seen just once. The rearrangement uses TRBV7-2 and TRBJ2-7; 11 positions match TRBD2. After removal of 0 bases from V and 2 bases from J, the junction contained 6 bases not matched to a gene. This CDR3 region has 17 residues. Per germline, CDR1 SGHTA and CDR2 FQGNSA. CDR3 nucleotide sequence: TGTGCCAGCAGCTTAGCCCCGACTAGCGGGGCCGCCTACGAGCAGTACTTC. Translated, it gives CASSLAPTSGAAYEQYF.

This clonotype was recorded many times. A much larger clone lies one base from this, so it may be a read error. This chain connects TRBV10-3 to TRBJ2-7; D perhaps matches TRBD2 (5 bases). The J call is doubtful: the DNA matches TRBJ2-1 better. The CDR3 sequence is 15 residues long. Germline V gene sequence: CDR1 ENHRY, CDR2 SYGVKD. The CDR3 sequence: CAISESDLDGETQFF. The CDR3 region has the DNA TGTGCCATCAGTGAGTCGGACCTGGATGGGGAGACCCAGTTCTTC.

A remark on this clonotype: One base away lies a much larger clone, so this may be a sequencing read error. In DNA form, the CDR3 reads TGCGCCAGCAGCTTGGCCCGACAGGAGTATACCGGGGAGCTGTATTTT. The encoded protein is CASSLARQEYTGELYF. The V call is TRBV5-1, the J call TRBJ2-3, with a weak D call TRBD1 (6 bases). This CDR3 spans 16 amino acids. Between the trimmed V and J ends, which lost 0 bases and 14 bases, there was a span of 25 bases. Germline CDR1 is SGHRS and CDR2 is YFSETQ.

The chain has TRBV12-3 or TRBV12-4 and TRBJ2-1; 9 nucleotides line up with TRBD1. CDR3 length equals 14 residues. The V and J ends lost 4 bases and 8 bases, in that order; junction bases with no gene match: 6. This CDR3 is CASSYRQGGDEQFF. DNA for the CDR3: TGTGCCAGCAGTTATAGACAGGGGGGTGATGAGCAGTTCTTC.

The J gene is TRBJ2-5, the V gene TRBV7-4, with D perhaps matching TRBD1 or TRBD2 (7 bases each). Germline loops: CDR1 SGHVT, CDR2 SQSDAQ. Trimming pared 3 bases from V and 11 bases from J, leaving 22 bases between. This CDR3 is 15 amino acids long. The CDR3 sequence: CASSFRDSGDYEQYF. For the CDR3, the DNA is TGTGCCAGCAGCTTCCGGGACAGCGGGGACTATGAGCAGTACTTC.

V gene TRBV7-6 combines with J gene TRBJ2-7; perhaps TRBD1 as D (6 bases). This CDR3 is built from 14 residues. Germline-derived CDR1 and CDR2 are SGHVS and FNYEAQ. The V and J ends lost 5 bases and 7 bases respectively, with 18 bases between them. The CDR3, as DNA: TGTGCCAGCAGCCTCAGGGGTAACCTGGGGGAGCAGTACTTC. This codes for CASSLRGNLGEQYF.

Worth noting for this clonotype: Germline is not matched at one junction end, which may reflect a read error. This chain uses TRBV5-3 with TRBJ2-5, with 8 bases lining up with TRBD2. TRBJ2-2 explains the end of the DNA better; the J call may be wrong. TRBV5-3 is assigned to the ORF class and has an uncertain function. CDR3 length equals 16 residues. The CDR3 sequence is CASSLDGSGATGELFF. In DNA form, the CDR3 reads TGTGCCAGCAGCTTGGATGGTAGCGGGGCCACCGGGGAGCTGTTTTTT.

The count of this clonotype is one. This chain connects TRBV6-1 to TRBJ2-6; no clear D. This CDR3 has 15 amino acids. V dropped 7 bases and J dropped 0 bases, with 10 bases sitting between them. Germline V CDR1 and CDR2: MNHNS, SASEGT. Here the CDR3 reads CASTIRPSGANVLTF. CDR3 coding DNA: TGTGCCAGCACCATTCGACCCTCTGGGGCCAACGTCCTGACTTTC.

A note on this clonotype: This is likely a read error, given that the CDR3 carries no conserved phenylalanine or tryptophan at its end. The rearrangement uses TRBV18 and TRBJ1-1; D gene uncertain. The germline V and J ends were trimmed by 5 bases and 4 bases, with 11 bases remaining between them. CDR1 KGHSH and CDR2 LQKENI come from the germline V gene. The CDR3 sequence is 13 residues long. The CDR3 here is CASSTPEFTEAFL. CDR3 DNA sequence: TGTGCCAGCTCAACCCCCGAGTTCACTGAAGCTTTCTTA.

This chain joins TRBV12-3 or TRBV12-4 and TRBJ2-3, with a possible D match to TRBD2 (5 bases). V was shortened by 3 bases and J by 1 base, with 8 bases between the two germline ends. The CDR3 is 14 amino acids. This CDR3 reads CASSFRGGTDTQYF. The CDR3 DNA sequence: TGTGCCAGCAGTTTCCGGGGAGGCACAGATACGCAGTATTTT.

This clonotype was counted many times. The chain is built from TRBV11-2 and TRBJ2-7; D not resolved. The CDR3 is 12 amino acids. The germline gives CDR1 SGHAT, CDR2 FQNNGV. The V end lost 5 bases, the J end lost 2 bases, and 7 bases lay between the germline ends. CDR3 protein: CASSQAAYEQYF. The CDR3 nucleotides read TGTGCCAGCAGCCAGGCGGCCTACGAGCAGTACTTC. Filled out from reference TRBV11-2 and TRBJ2-7, the complete variable domain reads EAGVAQSPRYKIIEKRQSVAFWCNPISGHATLYWYQQILGQGPKLLIQFQNNGVVDDSQLPKDRFSAERLKGVDSTLKIQPAKLEDSAVYLCASSQAAYEQYFGPGTRLTVT.

A word on this clonotype: No conserved phenylalanine or tryptophan is present at the end of the CDR3, so a read error is the likely explanation. The limits of the CDR3 on the DNA are not certain, so only TCRdb's listed CDR3 is given. This chain connects TRBV7-2 to TRBJ2-6; the D call in the table, TRBD1, was not verified against the DNA. The CDR3 is 15 amino acids in total, end residues counted. Per germline, CDR1 SGHTA and CDR2 FQGNSA. CDR3 residues: CASSPYRGVEQYFGA.

A few counts support this clonotype. This chain uses TRBV7-6 with TRBJ2-3; a possible D gene is TRBD2 (6 bases). CDR1 is SGHVS and CDR2 is FNYEAQ in the germline V gene. Trimming cost V 1 base and J 1 base, with 15 bases left between them. The CDR3 covers 17 residues. The CDR3 DNA sequence: TGTGCCAGCAGCTTAGACAGGCGGGATGGCCGCACAGATACGCAGTATTTT. Amino acid sequence: CASSLDRRDGRTDTQYF.